The 21 T cell receptor beta chains in this list originate from one sample, sequenced in a study of blood T cell repertoires in COVID-19. Sequencing used immunoSEQ multiplex PCR; TCRdb keeps in-frame clones, though not all of them. The table lists 45,000 to 60,000 clones, 80% to 85% of them singletons. The sample comprised peripheral blood. The receptors shown here come from a man aged 80 or over with COVID-19, enrolled during active disease.

The V and J genes are TRBV28 and TRBJ1-5, with TRBD1 matching 7 bases. Trimming at V came to 3 bases and at J to 7 bases, leaving 6 bases not matched to a gene. Germline lookup yields CDR1 MDHEN and CDR2 SYDVKM. The CDR3 has 14 amino acids. In nucleotides, the CDR3 is TGTGCCAGCAGTTTGCGGGACAGTCTACAGCCCCAGCATTTT. Translation: CASSLRDSLQPQHF.

This clone was observed once. The gene calls are TRBV5-4 and TRBJ2-5; maybe TRBD2 (5 bases). The V gene lost 4 bases and the J gene lost 5 bases, with 6 bases spanning the gap. This CDR3 comprises 11 residues. Germline assignment: CDR1 SGHNT and CDR2 YYREEE (reference sequence). The CDR3 DNA reads as TGTGCCAGCAGCCCGGGGGAGACCCAGTACTTC. This codes for CASSPGETQYF.

V usage is TRBV27 and J usage is TRBJ1-1; no firm D call. The germline V gene encodes CDR1 MNHEY and CDR2 SMNVEV (reference sequence). The CDR3 has 15 amino acids. V gave up 4 bases and J gave up 1 base, with 13 bases separating them. The CDR3 bases are TGTGCCAGCAGTTCCTCCGGTGGTAAGAACACTGAAGCTTTCTTT. It is translated as CASSSSGGKNTEAFF.

The chain uses TRBV5-1 and TRBJ1-3; D is perhaps TRBD1 (5 bases). Between the trimmed V and J ends, which lost 0 bases and 1 base, there was a span of 8 bases. The CDR3 loop spans 15 amino acids. Germline-derived CDR1 and CDR2 are SGHRS and YFSETQ. CDR3 coding DNA: TGCGCCAGCAGCTTGGTCGCAGGGTCTGGAAACACCATATATTTT. This gives the protein CASSLVAGSGNTIYF.

This chain links TRBV9 with TRBJ1-6; D unclear. The CDR3 covers 17 residues. Germline loops: CDR1 SGDLS, CDR2 YYNGEE. Trimming removed 0 bases from V and 10 bases from J, with 20 bases in between. The CDR3 spells CASSVATSAGSFSPLHF. In DNA form, the CDR3 reads TGTGCCAGCAGCGTAGCTACGTCGGCAGGCTCCTTCTCACCCCTCCACTTT.

V and J are TRBV2 and TRBJ2-3; D gene unclear. Germline V lookup: CDR1 SNHLY, CDR2 FYNNEI. This CDR3 has 13 residues. With 7 bases removed from V and 0 bases from J, the gap between germline ends came to 8 bases. CDR3 protein: CASIQASTDTQYF. Written as DNA, the CDR3 is TGTGCCAGCATTCAGGCGAGCACAGATACGCAGTATTTT.

This chain links TRBV6-5 with TRBJ2-7; D possibly corresponds to TRBD2 (6 bases). The CDR3 loop spans 14 amino acids. The V end was cut by 4 bases, the J end by 5 bases, with 15 bases between. CDR1 and CDR2 from the germline V gene are MNHEY and SVGAGI. CDR3 sequence reads: CASSLRGGLDEQYV. DNA of the CDR3: TGTGCCAGCAGTTTACGGGGAGGCCTCGACGAGCAGTACGTC.

This clone occurred a few times. The DNA of the CDR3 is TGCGCCAGCAGTGACGACATGAACACTGAAGCTTTCTTT. Its protein product is CASSDDMNTEAFF. The chain uses TRBV10-1 and TRBJ1-1; no reliable D call. This CDR3 is built from 13 residues. Looked up from germline, CDR1 is WNHNN and CDR2 is SYGVQD (reference sequence). Between the trimmed V and J ends, which lost 3 bases and 0 bases, there was a span of 5 bases.

The chain couples TRBV16 to TRBJ1-1; D might be TRBD1 (5 bases). Germline CDR1 and CDR2: KGHSY and FQNENV. V shed 0 bases and J shed 10 bases, with 12 bases lying between them. The CDR3 sequence is 13 residues long. The CDR3 sequence is CASSQSLQVVAFF. The DNA of the CDR3 is TGTGCCAGCAGCCAATCCTTACAGGTAGTAGCTTTCTTT. Supplemented by reference TRBV16 and TRBJ1-1, the full variable domain reads GEEVAQTPKHLVRGEGQKAKLYCAPIKGHSYVFWYQQVLKNEFKFLISFQNENVFDETGMPKERFSAKCLPNSPCSLEIQATKLEDSAVYFCASSQSLQVVAFFGQGTRLTVV.

This clone has a single count. V and J are TRBV4-3 and TRBJ2-5; 9 bases align to TRBD1. The CDR3 consists of 16 residues. V was pared by 2 bases and J by 4 bases, with 8 bases of the junction left unmatched. CDR1 and CDR2 from the germline V gene are LGHNA and YSLEER. This CDR3 reads CASSQLYRDRAETQYF. The CDR3 region has the DNA TGCGCCAGCAGCCAACTCTACCGGGACAGGGCAGAGACCCAGTACTTC.

The V call is TRBV3-1 (or the pseudogene TRBV3-2), the J call TRBJ1-5; 8 bases line up with TRBD1. Germline V CDR1 and CDR2: LGHDT, YNNKEL (reference sequence). CDR3 length: 15 amino acids. V was clipped by 4 bases and J by 6 bases; unmatched bases: 8. CDR3 bases: TGTGCCAGCAGCCGGACAGGGAATATAGGTCAGCCCCAGCATTTT. Its protein is CASSRTGNIGQPQHF.

The CDR3 loop is CASTMGTSGGIPHYNEQFF. In nucleotides, the CDR3 is TGTGCCAGCACCATGGGCACTAGCGGGGGGATCCCCCACTACAATGAGCAGTTCTTC. The chain recombines TRBV3-1 (or the pseudogene TRBV3-2) with TRBJ2-1, with TRBD2 identical over 12 bases. CDR3 length: 19 residues. The V segment lost 7 bases and the J segment 3 bases; nucleotides outside the gene matches: 16. CDR1 and CDR2 from the germline V gene are LGHDT and YNNKEL (reference sequence).

This chain links TRBV3-1 (or the pseudogene TRBV3-2) with TRBJ2-5; D not certain. The CDR3 has 13 amino acids. CDR1 and CDR2 (germline): LGHDT, YNNKEL (reference sequence). Trimming took off 4 bases at V and 8 bases at J, with 14 bases between the two ends. This CDR3 is CASSRLRTGTQYF. For the CDR3, the DNA is TGTGCCAGCAGCCGACTCCGTACCGGAACCCAGTACTTC.

This rearrangement joins TRBV6-2 or TRBV6-3 to TRBJ1-5, with D uncertain. The CDR3 has 14 residues. Trimming cost V 4 bases and J 5 bases, with 12 bases left between them. Germline V gene data show CDR1 as MNHEY and CDR2 as SVGEGT. The CDR3 region has the DNA TGTGCCAGCAGTTCCAGCGTAACCCATCAGCCCCAGCATTTT. Its protein product is CASSSSVTHQPQHF.

The CDR3 nucleotides read TGCGCCAGCAGTCAACCAGGACTAGCGGAGAACTACGAGCAGTACGTC. As protein: CASSQPGLAENYEQYV. V usage is TRBV23-1 and J usage is TRBJ2-7; 10 bases are a match to TRBD2. TRBV23-1 is flagged as an ORF with uncertain function. The V gene end was trimmed by 2 bases and the J gene end by 3 bases; junction bases not matched to a gene: 7. This CDR3 has 16 residues.

This chain connects TRBV29-1 to TRBJ2-5, with 8 nucleotides matching TRBD2. The J segment lost 5 bases and the V segment lost 3 bases, leaving 14 bases of the junction unmatched. Germline lookup yields CDR1 SQVTM and CDR2 ANQGSEA. The CDR3 has 16 amino acids. For the CDR3, the DNA is TGCAGCGTTGATGGCGATCCCCGGGGGGGCCCGGAGACCCAGTACTTC. It translates to CSVDGDPRGGPETQYF. Using reference TRBV29-1 and TRBJ2-5 for the parts outside the CDR3, the full variable domain is SAVISQKPSRDICQRGTSLTIQCQVDSQVTMMFWYRQQPGQSLTLIATANQGSEATYESGFVIDKFPISRPNLTFSTLTVSNMSPEDSSIYLCSVDGDPRGGPETQYFGPGTRLLVL.

CDR3: CASSQIGFGGTNEQFF. As DNA, the CDR3 is TGTGCCAGCAGCCAAATAGGGTTTGGGGGGACCAATGAGCAGTTCTTC. The chain recombines TRBV3-1 (or the pseudogene TRBV3-2) with TRBJ2-1; TRBD2 is a possible D gene (6 bases). The CDR3 is made up of 16 amino acids. The V and J ends lost 2 bases and 6 bases respectively, with 17 bases between them. Germline V lookup: CDR1 LGHDT, CDR2 YNNKEL (reference sequence).

The V and J genes are TRBV4-3 and TRBJ1-2; 7 bases line up with TRBD1. This CDR3 spans 17 amino acids. With V trimmed by 0 bases and J by 3 bases, 10 bases remained unmatched. Per the germline V gene, CDR1 is LGHNA and CDR2 is YSLEER. The CDR3 reads CASSQDRDRAEDYGYTF. In nucleotides, the CDR3 is TGCGCCAGCAGCCAAGATCGTGACAGGGCAGAGGACTATGGCTACACCTTC.

This clone appeared a single time. J is TRBJ2-5 and V is TRBV11-2; D is perhaps TRBD2 (6 bases). The CDR3 runs to 16 residues. From germline, CDR1 is SGHAT and CDR2 FQNNGV. V was cut by 4 bases and J by 5 bases, with 20 bases left in between. CDR3 in DNA: TGTGCCAGCAGCTCCGGAGGGGCTCCCACGGGGGAGACCCAGTACTTC. Translated, it gives CASSSGGAPTGETQYF.

This clone was found once. V and J are TRBV9 and TRBJ2-3; D not resolved. V was cut by 2 bases and J by 2 bases, with 6 bases left in between. CDR3 length: 13 amino acids. CDR1 is SGDLS, CDR2 YYNGEE, per germline. The CDR3 nucleotides read TGTGCCAGCAGCGTCAGATCCACAGATACGCAGTATTTT. Its translation: CASSVRSTDTQYF.

The V and J genes are TRBV4-1 and TRBJ1-4; TRBD1 agrees at 9 bases. Germline trimming cut 5 bases from V and 7 bases from J; bases unmatched to any gene: 8. The CDR3 runs to 15 residues. CDR1 MGHRA and CDR2 YSYEKL come from the germline V gene. CDR3 residues: CASSDTGGVGEKLFF. The CDR3 nucleotides are TGCGCCAGCAGCGATACAGGGGGCGTGGGTGAAAAACTGTTTTTT.